This T cell receptor beta chain was obtained from a study of shared clonotypes between healthy human individuals. Study outcomes and limitations: Few donors restricted represented genetic and exposure-history diversity.

V lost 8 bases and J lost 1, with 9 bases in between. CDR1 ENHRY and CDR2 SYGVKD come from the germline V gene. There are 12 residues in the CDR3. Regarding this clone: Antigen specificity is unknown.

Study processing details: Junction-only immunoSEQ sequences carried no quality scores, so filtering differed. This table comes from immunoSEQ multiplex PCR, and its TCRdb copy is limited to in-frame clones, with some not included. V, J and clone size are taken as reported in that table, and D and trimming were inferred from the DNA itself. The repertoire consists of about 1.5 million clones, with 95% to 99% occurring once and the leading ten covering 0.45%. This TCR derives from a man aged 25-45 years in good health. The specimen sequenced was naive CD4+ T cells sorted from blood. Regarding subset: CD45RA+ positively selected. J is TRBJ2-7 and V is TRBV10-3, with a weak D call TRBD1 (5 bases). In DNA, the CDR3 is TGTGCCATCCGCACAGGATCCTACGAGCAGTACTTC. It translates to CAIRTGSYEQYF.